This entry describes one T cell receptor (beta chain). Antigen specificity is unknown. The CDR3 sequence is 14 residues long. Per germline, CDR1 MDHEN and CDR2 SYDVKM. V shed 8 bases and J 3 bases; nucleotides not matched to a gene: 7. The data belong to a study of shared clonotypes between healthy human individuals. The study's findings and limits: Generation of non-shared clonotypes was less probable than generation of clonotypes shared by all four donors.

The authors distributed each subset's genomic DNA evenly over several immunoSEQ plates. The table came from immunoSEQ multiplex PCR; TCRdb's copy has only in-frame clones and leaves some out. Among 550,000 to 850,000 clones, 74% were seen once, and the ten largest hold approximately 1.7%. The sequenced sample was memory CD4+ T cells sorted from blood. The sample's subset: CD45RA-negative fraction. The rearrangement joins TRBV28 to TRBJ2-1; TRBD2 matches at 7 bases. The clonotype originates from a woman in her thirties in good health. The CDR3 region is CASLGLAVYNEQFF. For the CDR3, the DNA is TGTGCCAGCCTCGGTCTAGCGGTCTACAATGAGCAGTTCTTC.